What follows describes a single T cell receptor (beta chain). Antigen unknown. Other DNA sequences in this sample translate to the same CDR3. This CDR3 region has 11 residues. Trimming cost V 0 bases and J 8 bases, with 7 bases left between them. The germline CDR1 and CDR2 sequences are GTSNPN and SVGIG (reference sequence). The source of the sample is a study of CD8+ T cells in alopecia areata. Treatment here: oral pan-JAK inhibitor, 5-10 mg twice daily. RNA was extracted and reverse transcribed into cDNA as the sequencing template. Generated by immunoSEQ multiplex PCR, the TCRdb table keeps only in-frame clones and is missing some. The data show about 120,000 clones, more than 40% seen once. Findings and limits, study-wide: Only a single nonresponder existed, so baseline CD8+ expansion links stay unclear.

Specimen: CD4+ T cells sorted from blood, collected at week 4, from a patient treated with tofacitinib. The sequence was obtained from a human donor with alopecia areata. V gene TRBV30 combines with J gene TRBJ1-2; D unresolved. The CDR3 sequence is CAWSVAYGYTF. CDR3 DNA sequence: TGTGCCTGGAGTGTGGCTTACGGCTACACCTTC.